This T cell receptor beta chain came from a study of post-analysis software for immune sequencing data. The authors incorporated unique molecular identifiers into the TCR beta cDNA libraries. Input of about 0.85 to 10 million T cells yielded 500,000 to 650,000 cDNA molecules. TCRdb reanalysed the PCR reads using MiXCR and keeps one entry per CDR3 protein. This repertoire shows 600,000 to 750,000 distinct CDR3 sequences, 59% found once; its top ten account for about 11%. This clonotype was observed a few times. No antigen is known for it. Germline V gene lookup returns CDR1 SGHTA and CDR2 FQGNSA. V dropped 6 bases and J dropped 0 bases, with 11 bases sitting between them. The CDR3 covers 14 residues. Study outcomes and limitations: Versus controls, multiple sclerosis patients showed significantly lower diversity (normalized Chao1). Roughly five TRBV segments appeared more often in patients than in controls, and TRBV5-6, TRBV5-1 and TRBV20-1 were among these.

This TCR came from a girl aged 2 to 10 with multiple sclerosis. The chain couples TRBV7-2 to TRBJ1-1, with a possible D match to TRBD1 (6 bases). Sequences were obtained from blood. The CDR3 sequence: CASRRGHVNTEAFF. CDR3 coding DNA: TGTGCCAGCAGAAGGGGACACGTGAACACTGAAGCTTTCTTT.